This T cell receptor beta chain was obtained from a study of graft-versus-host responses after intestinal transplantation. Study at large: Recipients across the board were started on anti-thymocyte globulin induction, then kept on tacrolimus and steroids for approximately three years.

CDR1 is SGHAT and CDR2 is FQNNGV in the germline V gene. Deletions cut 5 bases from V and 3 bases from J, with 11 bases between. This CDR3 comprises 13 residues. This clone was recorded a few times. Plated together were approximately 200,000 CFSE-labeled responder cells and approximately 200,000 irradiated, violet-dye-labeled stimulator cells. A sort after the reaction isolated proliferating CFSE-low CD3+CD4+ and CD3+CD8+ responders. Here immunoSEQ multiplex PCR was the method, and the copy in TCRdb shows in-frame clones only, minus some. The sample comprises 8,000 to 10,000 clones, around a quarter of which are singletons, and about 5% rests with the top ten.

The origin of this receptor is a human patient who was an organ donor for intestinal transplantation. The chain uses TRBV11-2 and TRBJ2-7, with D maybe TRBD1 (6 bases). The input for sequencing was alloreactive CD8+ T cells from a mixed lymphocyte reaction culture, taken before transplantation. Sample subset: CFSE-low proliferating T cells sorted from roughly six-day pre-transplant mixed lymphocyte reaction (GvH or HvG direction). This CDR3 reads CASSPQGIYEQYF. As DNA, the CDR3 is TGTGCCAGCAGCCCACAGGGTATCTACGAGCAGTACTTC.